This T cell receptor (beta chain) was found in a study of T cells in tumors after PD-1 blockade. The assay was immunoSEQ multiplex PCR, and TCRdb's table has in-frame clones only and misses some. The data contain 60,000 or so clones, around 80% of them singletons. CDR3 length: 12 residues. The V and J ends lost 5 bases and 6 bases respectively, with 10 bases between them. Remarks on this clone: Its antigen remains unknown.

Study-level points and caveats: About 40% of tumor TCR clonotypes were also found in blood.

Material: PBMCs, obtained before anti-PD-1 treatment. The clonotype was recovered from a human donor with basal cell carcinoma. The rearrangement joins TRBV12-3 or TRBV12-4 to TRBJ1-2; no firm D call. The CDR3 nucleotides are TGTGCCAGCAGTCCCCGGGCAGATGGCTACACCTTC. Protein: CASSPRADGYTF.